What follows are 23 T cell receptor beta chains derived from one specimen sequenced in a study of shared clonotypes between healthy human individuals. Naive-designated CD8 cells lacked CD45RO, were positively enriched for CCR7, and omitted terminally differentiated effector memory CD45RA+ cells. Sequencing was performed with immunoSEQ multiplex PCR; in TCRdb, only in-frame clones are kept and a portion is missing. The sample has about 580,000 clones, 98% seen once. Specimen: naive CD8+ T cells sorted from blood. These receptors all come from a young man in good health.

This clone was counted only a few times. The chain employs TRBV27 and TRBJ1-1; a possible D gene is TRBD1 (6 bases). The CDR3 runs to 14 residues. Germline V lookup: CDR1 MNHEY, CDR2 SMNVEV (reference sequence). The V end was cut by 2 bases, the J end by 4 bases, with 11 bases between. The CDR3 loop reads CASSLQLQGTEAFF. Written as DNA, the CDR3 is TGTGCCAGCAGTTTACAGCTACAGGGCACTGAAGCTTTCTTT.

The chain recombines TRBV7-9 with TRBJ2-2; possible D gene TRBD2, 6 bases. This CDR3 is 14 amino acids long. Trimming cost V 5 bases and J 7 bases, with 14 bases left between them. Germline CDR1 is SEHNR and CDR2 is FQNEAQ (reference sequence). The chain's CDR3 is CASSQEGSGGELFF. The CDR3 DNA follows: TGTGCCAGCAGCCAGGAGGGGAGCGGCGGGGAGCTGTTTTTT. The variable domain in full, completed from reference TRBV7-9 and TRBJ2-2, reads DTGVSQNPRHKITKRGQNVTFRCDPISEHNRLYWYRQTLGQGPEFLTYFQNEAQLEKSRLLSDRFSAERPKGSFSTLEIQRTEQGDSAMYLCASSQEGSGGELFFGEGSRLTVL.

The V gene is TRBV28, the J gene TRBJ2-7; 9 bases are shared with TRBD2. Germline values: CDR1 MDHEN, CDR2 SYDVKM. Germline trimming cut 6 bases from V and 4 bases from J; bases unmatched to any gene: 10. This CDR3 has 15 amino acids. The CDR3 DNA follows: TGTGCCAGCAGGAAGTTGACTAGCGGAAAATACGAGCAGTACTTC. This translates into CASRKLTSGKYEQYF.

The rearrangement uses TRBV27 and TRBJ2-2; no clear D gene. Germline lookup yields CDR1 MNHEY and CDR2 SMNVEV (reference sequence). The length of the CDR3 is 13 residues. The ends were cut back, 7 bases at V and 5 bases at J, with 11 bases in the middle. The CDR3: CASKPLETGELFF. In DNA form, the CDR3 reads TGTGCCAGCAAGCCATTGGAGACCGGGGAGCTGTTTTTT.

The chain joins TRBV7-8 to TRBJ1-3; tentative D call: TRBD1 (5 bases). CDR3 size: 17 residues. CDR1 SGHVS and CDR2 FQNEAQ come from the germline V gene. The germline V and J ends were trimmed by 1 base and 0 bases, with 13 bases remaining between them. CDR3 nucleotide sequence: TGTGCCAGCAGCTTAGACCGACAGAGAAGCTCTGGAAACACCATATATTTT. It encodes CASSLDRQRSSGNTIYF.

This clone was found once. This chain connects TRBV28 to TRBJ2-1, with 8 positions matching TRBD2. The germline gives CDR1 MDHEN, CDR2 SYDVKM. J lost 3 bases, V lost 5 bases, and 3 bases had no gene match. This CDR3 region has 14 residues. The CDR3 spells CASSTSGVYNEQFF. In DNA, the CDR3 is TGTGCCAGCAGTACTAGCGGCGTCTACAATGAGCAGTTCTTC.

The rearrangement uses TRBV2 and TRBJ2-7, with 9 bases aligning to TRBD1. There are 13 residues in the CDR3. The ends lost 7 bases at V and 3 bases at J; junction bases unmatched: 4. Germline loops: CDR1 SNHLY, CDR2 FYNNEI. CDR3 sequence: CASIWTGDYEQYF. The CDR3 nucleotides read TGTGCCAGCATTTGGACAGGGGACTACGAGCAGTACTTC.

The gene calls are TRBV4-1 and TRBJ2-1, with 8 bases lining up with TRBD1. V was pared by 1 base and J by 0 bases, with 2 bases of the junction left unmatched. CDR3 length: 16 amino acids. CDR1 and CDR2 from the germline V gene are MGHRA and YSYEKL. In DNA, the CDR3 is TGCGCCAGCAGCCAAGGGGACAGGAGCTCCTACAATGAGCAGTTCTTC. Translating gives CASSQGDRSSYNEQFF.

The V and J genes are TRBV27 and TRBJ2-3, with D unclear. The ends were cut back, 1 base at V and 4 bases at J, with 12 bases in the middle. The length of the CDR3 is 15 residues. Per germline, CDR1 MNHEY and CDR2 SMNVEV (reference sequence). This CDR3 is CASSLLEGRPDTQYF. For the CDR3, the DNA is TGTGCCAGCAGTTTATTGGAAGGGCGTCCAGATACGCAGTATTTT.

This clone came up a few times. The rearrangement joins TRBV4-3 to TRBJ2-7; D may be TRBD1 or TRBD2 (5 bases each). This CDR3 contains 15 residues. Germline CDR1 is LGHNA and CDR2 is YSLEER. V was clipped by 0 bases and J by 3 bases, with 12 bases between them. The CDR3 sequence: CASSQEGVGDYEQYF. The CDR3 nucleotides are TGCGCCAGCAGCCAAGAAGGGGTGGGGGACTACGAGCAGTACTTC.

This rearrangement joins TRBV11-2 to TRBJ2-7, with D maybe TRBD2 (5 bases). CDR3 length equals 16 residues. The V gene's germline CDR1 is SGHAT and CDR2 FQNNGV. Deletions cut 1 base from V and 3 bases from J, with 16 bases between. The CDR3 sequence is CASSLVRGKFSYEQYF. DNA for the CDR3: TGTGCCAGCAGCTTAGTACGGGGAAAGTTTAGCTACGAGCAGTACTTC.

This chain links TRBV9 with TRBJ2-5; 10 bases agree with TRBD2. Trimming at V came to 0 bases and at J to 0 bases, leaving 2 bases not matched to a gene. The CDR3 sequence is 16 residues long. CDR1 and CDR2 from the germline V gene are SGDLS and YYNGEE. The CDR3 nucleotides read TGTGCCAGCAGCGTAGGACTAGCGGGTGACCAAGAGACCCAGTACTTC. Translation gives CASSVGLAGDQETQYF.

Turning to this clone: The sample has other DNA sequences that encode this CDR3 too. The CDR3 nucleotides are TGTGCCAGCAGTTTATTTTCAGGATATGGCTACACCTTC. It translates to CASSLFSGYGYTF. The rearrangement uses TRBV27 and TRBJ1-2; no definite D call. CDR3 length: 13 residues. CDR1 and CDR2 (germline): MNHEY, SMNVEV (reference sequence). Between the trimmed V and J ends, which lost 1 base and 5 bases, there was a span of 8 bases.

This rearrangement joins TRBV4-3 to TRBJ1-5; D is perhaps TRBD1 (5 bases). V was cut by 1 base and J by 7 bases, with 8 bases left in between. This CDR3 region has 13 residues. The V gene's germline CDR1 is LGHNA and CDR2 YSLEER. As DNA, the CDR3 is TGCGCCAGCAGCCAAGGGGGCTCACAGCCCCAGCATTTT. Protein product: CASSQGGSQPQHF.

The chain combines TRBV7-9 with TRBJ2-7; 11 nucleotides agree with TRBD2. Germline V lookup: CDR1 SEHNR, CDR2 FQNEAQ (reference sequence). V gave up 1 base and J gave up 4 bases; unmatched junction bases: 6. The length of the CDR3 is 16 residues. The CDR3 DNA is TGTGCCAGCAGCTTAGTGGTAGCGGGAGGGCCGTACGAGCAGTACTTC. As protein: CASSLVVAGGPYEQYF.

This clone was recorded once. J is TRBJ2-1 and V is TRBV7-9; a weak D match, TRBD2 (6 bases). Germline V gene sequence: CDR1 SEHNR, CDR2 FQNEAQ (reference sequence). The CDR3 loop spans 14 amino acids. Trimming pared 5 bases from V and 5 bases from J, leaving 13 bases between. The CDR3 protein is CASSATSTDNEQFF. Here the CDR3 DNA reads TGTGCCAGCAGCGCTACTAGCACCGACAATGAGCAGTTCTTC.

This clone was picked up one time. The chain uses TRBV5-4 and TRBJ1-2; tentative D call: TRBD1 (6 bases). The CDR3 extends over 13 amino acids. V was pared by 2 bases and J by 14 bases, with 19 bases between. CDR1 and CDR2 (germline): SGHNT, YYREEE (reference sequence). The CDR3 sequence is CASSFRGGPVLTF. CDR3 sequence (DNA): TGTGCCAGCAGCTTTCGTGGGGGGCCCGTCCTAACCTTC. Complete variable domain (other parts from reference TRBV5-4 and TRBJ1-2): ETGVTQSPTHLIKTRGQQVTLRCSSQSGHNTVSWYQQALGQGPQFIFQYYREEENGRGNFPPRFSGLQFPNYSSELNVNALELDDSALYLCASSFRGGPVLTFGSGTRLTVV.

J is TRBJ2-3 and V is TRBV9; 9 bases align to TRBD2. V gave up 0 bases and J gave up 5 bases; unmatched junction bases: 4. The CDR3 spans 15 residues. CDR1 is SGDLS, CDR2 YYNGEE, per germline. This chain's CDR3 is CASSVGGRAVDTQYF. The CDR3 DNA reads TGTGCCAGCAGCGTAGGCGGGAGGGCCGTAGATACGCAGTATTTT. The full variable domain, completed using reference TRBV9 and TRBJ2-3, is DSGVTQTPKHLITATGQRVTLRCSPRSGDLSVYWYQQSLDQGLQFLIQYYNGEERAKGNILERFSAQQFPDLHSELNLSSLELGDSALYFCASSVGGRAVDTQYFGPGTRLTVL.

The rearrangement links TRBV4-3 to TRBJ2-7; maybe TRBD2 (5 bases). V lost 1 base to trimming and J lost 0 bases, with 7 bases between them. The CDR3 contains 14 residues. The germline CDR1 and CDR2 sequences are LGHNA and YSLEER. The CDR3 sequence is CASSQGRDSYEQYF. CDR3 DNA: TGCGCCAGCAGCCAAGGCCGGGACTCCTACGAGCAGTACTTC.

Note on this clone: Other DNA sequences in the same sample also yield this CDR3. The chain employs TRBV27 and TRBJ2-7; no clear D gene. V lost 4 bases and J 3 bases, leaving 7 bases between the germline ends. This CDR3 spans 12 amino acids. CDR1 and CDR2 from the germline V gene are MNHEY and SMNVEV (reference sequence). For the CDR3, the DNA is TGTGCCAGCAGTTCTGATAGCTACGAGCAGTACTTC. The encoded protein is CASSSDSYEQYF.

For this clone: This CDR3 is also generated by other DNA sequences in the sample. J is TRBJ2-1 and V is TRBV7-9, with D tentatively TRBD2 (5 bases). The CDR3 runs 14 residues. V shed 5 bases and J shed 0 bases, with 8 bases lying between them. Germline assignment: CDR1 SEHNR and CDR2 FQNEAQ (reference sequence). The CDR3 coding sequence is TGTGCCAGCAGCCTCGAGGGCTCCTACAATGAGCAGTTCTTC. Amino acid sequence: CASSLEGSYNEQFF.

Of note for this clone: This sample includes further DNA sequences coding for the same CDR3. The chain joins TRBV7-2 to TRBJ2-7, with no clear D. V was clipped by 1 base and J by 4 bases, with 5 bases between them. Germline CDR1 and CDR2: SGHTA and FQGNSA. CDR3 length: 12 residues. CDR3 sequence reads: CASSLVRYEQYF. CDR3 coding DNA: TGTGCCAGCAGCTTAGTGAGATACGAGCAGTACTTC.

The V gene is TRBV5-5, the J gene TRBJ2-7, with 7 bases that match TRBD1. The germline V gene has CDR1 SGHKS and CDR2 YYEKEE (reference sequence). The CDR3 covers 15 residues. Trimming took 3 bases from V and 5 from J; bases not matched to a gene: 11. This CDR3 reads CASSWRQGGFDEQYF. CDR3 coding DNA: TGTGCCAGCAGCTGGCGACAGGGCGGCTTCGACGAGCAGTACTTC.